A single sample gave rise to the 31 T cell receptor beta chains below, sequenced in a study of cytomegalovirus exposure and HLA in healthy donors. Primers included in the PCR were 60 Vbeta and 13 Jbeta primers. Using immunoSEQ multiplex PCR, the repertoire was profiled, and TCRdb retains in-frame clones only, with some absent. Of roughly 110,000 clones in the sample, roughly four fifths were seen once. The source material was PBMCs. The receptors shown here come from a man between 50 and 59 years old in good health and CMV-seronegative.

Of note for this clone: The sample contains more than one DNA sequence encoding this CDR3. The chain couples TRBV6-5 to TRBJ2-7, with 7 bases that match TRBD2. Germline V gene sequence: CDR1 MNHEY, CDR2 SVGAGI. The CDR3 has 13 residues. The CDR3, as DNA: TGCGCCAGTCGAGGGGCTAGCGGTCTCGAGCAGTACGTC. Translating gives CASRGASGLEQYV.

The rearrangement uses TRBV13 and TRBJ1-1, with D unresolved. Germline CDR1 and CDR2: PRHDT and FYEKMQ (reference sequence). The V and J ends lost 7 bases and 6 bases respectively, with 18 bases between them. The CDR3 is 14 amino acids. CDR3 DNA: TGTGCCAGCAAATCATTCGGACTGAGGTCTGAAGCTTTCTTT. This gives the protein CASKSFGLRSEAFF.

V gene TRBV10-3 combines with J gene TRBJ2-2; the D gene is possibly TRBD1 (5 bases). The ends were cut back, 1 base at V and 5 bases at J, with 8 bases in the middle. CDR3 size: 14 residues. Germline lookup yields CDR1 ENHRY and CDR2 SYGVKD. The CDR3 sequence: CAISELGETGELFF. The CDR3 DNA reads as TGTGCCATCAGTGAGTTAGGGGAAACCGGGGAGCTGTTTTTT.

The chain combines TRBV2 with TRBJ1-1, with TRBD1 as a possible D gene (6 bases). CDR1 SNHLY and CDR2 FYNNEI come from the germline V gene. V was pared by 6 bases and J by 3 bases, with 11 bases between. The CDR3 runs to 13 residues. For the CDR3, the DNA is TGTGCCAGCAGCGCACAGGGCGACACTGAAGCTTTCTTT. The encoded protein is CASSAQGDTEAFF.

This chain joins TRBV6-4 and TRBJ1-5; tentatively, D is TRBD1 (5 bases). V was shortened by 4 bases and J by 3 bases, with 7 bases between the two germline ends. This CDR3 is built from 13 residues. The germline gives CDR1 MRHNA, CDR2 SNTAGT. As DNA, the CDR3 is TGTGCCAGCAGTGCAGGGTACAATCAGCCCCAGCATTTT. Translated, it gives CASSAGYNQPQHF.

The CDR3 nucleotides are TGTGCCAGTGGACTAGCGGAAGAGACCCAGTACTTC. Translating it yields CASGLAEETQYF. The chain combines TRBV5-6 with TRBJ2-5; 10 bases map to TRBD2. The trim removed 8 bases at V and 3 bases at J, leaving 1 base unmatched. Per the germline V gene, CDR1 is SGHDT and CDR2 is YYEEEE. The CDR3 has 12 residues.

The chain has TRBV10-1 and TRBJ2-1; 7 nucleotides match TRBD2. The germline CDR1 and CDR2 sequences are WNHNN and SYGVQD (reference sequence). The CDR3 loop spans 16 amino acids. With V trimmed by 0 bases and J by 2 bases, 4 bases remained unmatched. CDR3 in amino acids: CASSESPAGAYNEQFF. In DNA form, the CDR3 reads TGCGCCAGCAGTGAGTCGCCCGCGGGGGCCTACAATGAGCAGTTCTTC.

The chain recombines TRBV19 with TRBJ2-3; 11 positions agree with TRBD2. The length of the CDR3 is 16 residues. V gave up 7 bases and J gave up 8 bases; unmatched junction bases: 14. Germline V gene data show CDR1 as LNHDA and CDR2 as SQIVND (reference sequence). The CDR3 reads CASTPGTSGWEVTQYF. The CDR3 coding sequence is TGTGCCAGTACCCCCGGGACTAGCGGTTGGGAGGTTACGCAGTATTTT.

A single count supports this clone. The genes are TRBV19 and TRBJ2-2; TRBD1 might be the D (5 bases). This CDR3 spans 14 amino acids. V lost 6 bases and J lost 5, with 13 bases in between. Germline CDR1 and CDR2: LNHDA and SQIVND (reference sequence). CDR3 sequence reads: CASRTGRETGELFF. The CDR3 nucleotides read TGTGCCAGTAGGACGGGCAGGGAAACCGGGGAGCTGTTTTTT.

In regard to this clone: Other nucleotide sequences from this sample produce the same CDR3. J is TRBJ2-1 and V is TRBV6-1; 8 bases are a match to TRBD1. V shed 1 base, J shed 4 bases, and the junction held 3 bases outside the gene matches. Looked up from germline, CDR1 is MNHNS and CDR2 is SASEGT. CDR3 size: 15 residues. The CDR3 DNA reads TGTGCCAGCAGTGAAGAGGGACAGGCTTACAATGAGCAGTTCTTC. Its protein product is CASSEEGQAYNEQFF.

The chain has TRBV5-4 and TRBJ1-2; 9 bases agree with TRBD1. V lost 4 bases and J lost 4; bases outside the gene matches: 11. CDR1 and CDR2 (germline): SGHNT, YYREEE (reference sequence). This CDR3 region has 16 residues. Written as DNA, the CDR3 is TGTGCCAGCAGCCGCCAAGTTACAGGGGGCCTCTATGGCTACACCTTC. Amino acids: CASSRQVTGGLYGYTF.

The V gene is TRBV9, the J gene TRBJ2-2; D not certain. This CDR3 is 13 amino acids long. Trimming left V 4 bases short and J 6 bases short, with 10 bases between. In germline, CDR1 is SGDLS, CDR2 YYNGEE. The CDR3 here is CASSISPAGELFF. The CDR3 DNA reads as TGTGCCAGCAGCATCTCTCCGGCCGGGGAGCTGTTTTTT.

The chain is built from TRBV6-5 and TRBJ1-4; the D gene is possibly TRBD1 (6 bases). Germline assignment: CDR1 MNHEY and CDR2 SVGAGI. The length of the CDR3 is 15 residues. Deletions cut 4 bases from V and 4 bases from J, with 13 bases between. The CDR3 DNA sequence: TGTGCCAGCAGTTTGAGACAGGTCCGTAATGAAAAACTGTTTTTT. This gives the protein CASSLRQVRNEKLFF.

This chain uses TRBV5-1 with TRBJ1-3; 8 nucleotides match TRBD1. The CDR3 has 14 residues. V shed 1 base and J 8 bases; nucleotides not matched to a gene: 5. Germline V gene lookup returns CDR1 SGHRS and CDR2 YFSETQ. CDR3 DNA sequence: TGCGCCAGCAGCTTGATTGGACAGGGCGACACCATATATTTT. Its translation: CASSLIGQGDTIYF.

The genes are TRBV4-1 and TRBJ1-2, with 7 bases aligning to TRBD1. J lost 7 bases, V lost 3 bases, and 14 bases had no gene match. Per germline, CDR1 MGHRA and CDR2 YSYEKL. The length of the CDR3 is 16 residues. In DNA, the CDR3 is TGCGCCAGCAGCCAGGATTCGACAGGGCGCAACGGTGGCTACACCTTC. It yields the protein CASSQDSTGRNGGYTF.

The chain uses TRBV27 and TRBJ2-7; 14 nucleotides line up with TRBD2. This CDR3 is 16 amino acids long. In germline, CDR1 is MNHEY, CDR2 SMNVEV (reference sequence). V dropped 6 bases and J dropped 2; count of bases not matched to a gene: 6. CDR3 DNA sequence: TGTGCCAGCAGATCACTGACTAGCGGGGGGGCCTACGAGCAGTACTTC. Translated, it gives CASRSLTSGGAYEQYF.

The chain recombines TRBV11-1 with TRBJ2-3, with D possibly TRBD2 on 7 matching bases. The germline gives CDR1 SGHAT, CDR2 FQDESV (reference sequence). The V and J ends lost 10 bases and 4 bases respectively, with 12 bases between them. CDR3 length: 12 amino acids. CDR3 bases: TGTGCCACCAAGGGGGGGTCAGATACGCAGTATTTT. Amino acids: CATKGGSDTQYF.

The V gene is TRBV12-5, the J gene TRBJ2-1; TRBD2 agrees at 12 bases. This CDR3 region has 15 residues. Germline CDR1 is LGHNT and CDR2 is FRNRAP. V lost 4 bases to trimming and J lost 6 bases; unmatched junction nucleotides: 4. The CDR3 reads CASGSSGGAFNEQFF. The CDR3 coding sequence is TGTGCTAGTGGTTCTAGCGGGGGGGCTTTCAATGAGCAGTTCTTC.

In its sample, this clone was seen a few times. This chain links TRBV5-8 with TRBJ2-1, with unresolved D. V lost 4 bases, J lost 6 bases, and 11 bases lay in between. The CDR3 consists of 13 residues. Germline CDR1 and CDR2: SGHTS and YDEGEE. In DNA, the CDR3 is TGTGCCAGCAGCCTCTGGGCGTCCAATGAGCAGTTCTTC. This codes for CASSLWASNEQFF.

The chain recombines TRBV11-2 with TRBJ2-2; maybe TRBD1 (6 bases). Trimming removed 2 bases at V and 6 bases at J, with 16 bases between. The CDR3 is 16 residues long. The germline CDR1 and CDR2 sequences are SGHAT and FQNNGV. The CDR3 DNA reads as TGTGCCAGCAGCTTACAAATACAGGGTGGGGCCGGGGAGCTGTTTTTT. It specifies CASSLQIQGGAGELFF.

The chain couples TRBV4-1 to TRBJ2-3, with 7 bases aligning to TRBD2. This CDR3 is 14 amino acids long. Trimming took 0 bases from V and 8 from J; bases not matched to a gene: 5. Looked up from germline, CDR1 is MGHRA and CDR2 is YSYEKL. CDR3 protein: CASSQDRGRVTQYF. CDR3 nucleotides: TGCGCCAGCAGCCAAGACCGGGGGAGGGTTACGCAGTATTTT.

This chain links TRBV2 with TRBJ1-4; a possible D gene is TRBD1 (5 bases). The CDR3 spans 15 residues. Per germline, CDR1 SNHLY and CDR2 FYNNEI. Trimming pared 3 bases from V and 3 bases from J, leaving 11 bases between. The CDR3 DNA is TGTGCCAGCAGTGAGGGGGACTGGGCTAATGAAAAACTGTTTTTT. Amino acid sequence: CASSEGDWANEKLFF.

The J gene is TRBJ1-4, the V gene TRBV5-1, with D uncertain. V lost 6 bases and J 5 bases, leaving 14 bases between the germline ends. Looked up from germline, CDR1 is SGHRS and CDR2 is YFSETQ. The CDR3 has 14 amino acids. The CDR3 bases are TGCGCCAGCAACACGGACGGAGGGAATGAAAAACTGTTTTTT. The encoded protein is CASNTDGGNEKLFF.

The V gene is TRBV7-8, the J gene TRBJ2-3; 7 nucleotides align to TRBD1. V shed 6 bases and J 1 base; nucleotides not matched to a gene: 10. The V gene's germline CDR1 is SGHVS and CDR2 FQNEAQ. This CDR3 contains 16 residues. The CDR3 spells CASRFAQGPGTDTQYF. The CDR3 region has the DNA TGTGCCAGCAGGTTCGCACAGGGGCCGGGCACAGATACGCAGTATTTT.

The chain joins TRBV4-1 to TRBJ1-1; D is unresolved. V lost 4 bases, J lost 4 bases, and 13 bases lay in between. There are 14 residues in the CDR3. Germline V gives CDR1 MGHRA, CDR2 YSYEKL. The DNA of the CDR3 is TGCGCCAGCAGCCCCTCAGCGCGGGGCACTGAAGCTTTCTTT. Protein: CASSPSARGTEAFF.

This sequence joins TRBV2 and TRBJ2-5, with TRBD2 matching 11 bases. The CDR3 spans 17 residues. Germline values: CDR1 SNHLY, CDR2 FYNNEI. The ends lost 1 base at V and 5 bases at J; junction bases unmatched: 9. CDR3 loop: CASSEGGSGGAWETQYF. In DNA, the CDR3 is TGTGCCAGCAGTGAAGGAGGTAGCGGGGGGGCCTGGGAGACCCAGTACTTC.

The CDR3 coding sequence is TGCGCCAGCAGCTGGGGACAGGGGCTTTTAAATGAAAAACTGTTTTTT. Residues: CASSWGQGLLNEKLFF. The chain is built from TRBV5-1 and TRBJ1-4; 10 bases are shared with TRBD1. This CDR3 spans 16 amino acids. Germline V lookup: CDR1 SGHRS, CDR2 YFSETQ. The trim removed 3 bases at V and 5 bases at J, leaving 7 bases unmatched.

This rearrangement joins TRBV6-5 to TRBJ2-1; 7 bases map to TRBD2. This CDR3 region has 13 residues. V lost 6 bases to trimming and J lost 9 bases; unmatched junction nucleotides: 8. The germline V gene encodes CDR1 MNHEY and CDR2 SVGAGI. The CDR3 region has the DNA TGTGCCAGCAGCCGAGGGAGGGAGGGTGAGCAGTTCTTC. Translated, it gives CASSRGREGEQFF.

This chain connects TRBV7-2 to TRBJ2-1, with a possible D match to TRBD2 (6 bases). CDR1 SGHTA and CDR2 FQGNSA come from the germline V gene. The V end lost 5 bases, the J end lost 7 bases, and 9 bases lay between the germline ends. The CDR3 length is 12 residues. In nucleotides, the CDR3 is TGTGCCAGCAGCCCGGGGAGGAATGAGCAGTTCTTC. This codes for CASSPGRNEQFF.

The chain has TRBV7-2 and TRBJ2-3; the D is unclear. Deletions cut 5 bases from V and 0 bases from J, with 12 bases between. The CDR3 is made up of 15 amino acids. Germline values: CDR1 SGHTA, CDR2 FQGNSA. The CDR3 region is CASSPVRSSTDTQYF. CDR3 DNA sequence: TGTGCCAGCAGCCCCGTCCGGTCCAGCACAGATACGCAGTATTTT.

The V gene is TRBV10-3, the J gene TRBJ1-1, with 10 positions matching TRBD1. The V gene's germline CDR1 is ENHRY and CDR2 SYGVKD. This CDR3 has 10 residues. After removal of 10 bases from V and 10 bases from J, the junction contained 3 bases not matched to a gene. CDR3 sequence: CATGQGGAFF. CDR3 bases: TGTGCCACTGGACAGGGGGGAGCTTTCTTT.